This T cell receptor beta chain was obtained from a study of STAT5B mutations in CD4+ large granular lymphocyte leukemia. Study context: Healthy donors showed HLA-associated enrichment of the CDR3 'QG' motif.

Regarding the study as a whole: Without HLA matching, higher CD4+ than CD8+ T-LGLL clonality could reflect small sample size.

The method was immunoSEQ multiplex PCR; TCRdb's version includes in-frame clones alone and lacks a portion of them. The sample records 30,000 to 40,000 clones, 70% to 90% being singletons. Turning to this clone: Its antigen remains unknown.

Buffy coats from healthy blood donors served as controls. Specimen: CD4+ T cells from blood buffy coats. The receptor comes from a human donor in good health.

The CDR3 loop reads CASIGTRAADTQYF. The CDR3 DNA reads TGTGCCAGTATCGGCACAAGGGCGGCAGATACGCAGTATTTT. The genes are TRBV19 and TRBJ2-3; no definite D call. The germline V gene has CDR1 LNHDA and CDR2 SQIVND (reference sequence). The CDR3 is 14 residues long. The ends were cut back, 7 bases at V and 4 bases at J, with 15 bases in the middle.